Below, 13 T cell receptor beta chains from the same sample are listed, as sequenced in a study of beta chain features in type 1 diabetes. Since all of the isolated RNA was reverse transcribed, expressed TCRB transcripts were what got sequenced. Method: immunoSEQ multiplex PCR; TCRdb's copy keeps in-frame clones and lacks some. The table records tens of thousands of clones, 25% to 35% of them present only once. Material for sequencing was stem cell memory CD4+ T cells from blood. The receptor source for this set is a woman aged 18 to 35 in good health.

This clone turned up a few times. The CDR3 nucleotides read TGTGCCAGCAGGTCTGAGCTCCCCGATACGCAGTATTTT. This encodes CASRSELPDTQYF. This chain connects TRBV6-1 to TRBJ2-3; no definite D call. The CDR3 has 13 amino acids. CDR1 and CDR2 (germline): MNHNS, SASEGT. V was shortened by 6 bases and J by 6 bases, with 13 bases between the two germline ends.

The V and J genes are TRBV5-4 and TRBJ2-7; a possible D gene is TRBD1 (6 bases). The germline CDR1 and CDR2 sequences are SGHNT and YYREEE (reference sequence). The CDR3 is 16 amino acids. V was shortened by 1 base and J by 5 bases, with 19 bases between the two germline ends. CDR3: CASSLPRTDIAHEQYF. The DNA for the CDR3 is TGTGCCAGCAGCTTGCCCCGGACAGATATAGCCCACGAGCAGTACTTC.

The J gene is TRBJ2-4, the V gene TRBV5-1, with D maybe TRBD1 (5 bases). V lost 4 bases to trimming and J lost 1 base, with 9 bases between them. Germline-derived CDR1 and CDR2 are SGHRS and YFSETQ. This CDR3 region has 14 residues. CDR3 protein: CASSVDTAKNIQYF. The CDR3, as DNA: TGCGCCAGCAGCGTGGACACGGCCAAAAACATTCAGTACTTC.

The chain has TRBV30 and TRBJ2-7; D is uncertain. Germline CDR1 is GTSNPN and CDR2 is SVGIG (reference sequence). This CDR3 spans 13 amino acids. Trimming took off 0 bases at V and 3 bases at J, with 9 bases between the two ends. CDR3 sequence (DNA): TGTGCCTGGAGTGTACGCCTTAGCTACGAGCAGTACTTC. Encoded protein: CAWSVRLSYEQYF.

This clone came up a few times. The V call is TRBV2, the J call TRBJ2-7, with TRBD2 as a possible D gene (5 bases). The CDR3 extends over 11 amino acids. V gave up 6 bases and J gave up 6 bases, with 9 bases separating them. Germline values: CDR1 SNHLY, CDR2 FYNNEI. The CDR3 DNA reads as TGTGCCAGCAGGGTGGCGGGCGAGCAGTACTTC. Protein: CASRVAGEQYF.

The V and J genes are TRBV7-2 and TRBJ2-1, with 11 bases fitting TRBD2. The trim removed 3 bases at V and 5 bases at J, leaving 3 bases unmatched. The CDR3 runs to 15 residues. Germline loops: CDR1 SGHTA, CDR2 FQGNSA. CDR3 sequence: CASSLASGGHNEQFF. CDR3 nucleotides: TGTGCCAGCAGCTTGGCTAGCGGGGGGCACAATGAGCAGTTCTTC.

The rearrangement joins TRBV5-1 to TRBJ2-1; 14 bases are a match to TRBD2. V was pared by 9 bases and J by 10 bases, with 15 bases of the junction left unmatched. The CDR3 has 16 amino acids. Germline V lookup: CDR1 SGHRS, CDR2 YFSETQ. The CDR3 DNA sequence: TGCGCCACCAGACCGACCGGGACTAGCGGGGGTAGAGAGCAGTTCTTC. This sequence encodes CATRPTGTSGGREQFF.

The chain recombines TRBV30 with TRBJ2-3, with TRBD1 matching over 7 bases. Per germline, CDR1 GTSNPN and CDR2 SVGIG (reference sequence). The CDR3 spans 16 residues. Trimming at V came to 4 bases and at J to 1 base, leaving 11 bases not matched to a gene. CDR3 sequence: CAWTPTGTARTDTQYF. The CDR3, as DNA: TGTGCCTGGACCCCTACCGGGACAGCTCGCACAGATACGCAGTATTTT. The variable domain in full, with the rest retrieved from reference TRBV30 and TRBJ2-3, is SQTIHQWPATLVQPVGSPLSLECTVEGTSNPNLYWYRQAAGRGLQLLFYSVGIGQISSEVPQNLSASRPQDRQFILSSKKLLLSDSGFYLCAWTPTGTARTDTQYFGPGTRLTVL.

The chain recombines TRBV7-9 with TRBJ2-7; TRBD1 agrees at 8 bases. The length of the CDR3 is 16 residues. Trimming cost V 5 bases and J 3 bases; bases outside gene matches: 12. The germline CDR1 and CDR2 sequences are SEHNR and FQNEAQ (reference sequence). The CDR3 reads CASSQGAGTVNYEQYF. As DNA, the CDR3 is TGTGCCAGCAGCCAGGGGGCGGGGACAGTGAACTACGAGCAGTACTTC.

This chain links TRBV7-6 with TRBJ1-5; D is uncertain. Germline assignment: CDR1 SGHVS and CDR2 FNYEAQ. The CDR3 contains 15 residues. Trimming took off 5 bases at V and 2 bases at J, with 13 bases between the two ends. The CDR3 DNA reads as TGTGCCAGCAGCGCGGTAGCGGAGGGCAATCAGCCCCAGCATTTT. Translating gives CASSAVAEGNQPQHF.

The rearrangement uses TRBV2 and TRBJ2-1; 11 bases align to TRBD2. From germline, CDR1 is SNHLY and CDR2 FYNNEI. The CDR3 contains 16 residues. Losses at the gene ends were 1 base for V and 4 bases for J; bases not matched to a gene: 3. CDR3: CASSEGVAGGYNEQFF. The CDR3 nucleotides are TGTGCCAGCAGTGAAGGGGTAGCGGGAGGGTACAATGAGCAGTTCTTC.

The rearrangement joins TRBV7-9 to TRBJ1-2; 8 bases are a match to TRBD1. CDR3 length: 15 residues. The V segment lost 1 base and the J segment 1 base; nucleotides outside the gene matches: 2. Looked up from germline, CDR1 is SEHNR and CDR2 is FQNEAQ (reference sequence). The CDR3 loop reads CASSLETGVNYGYTF. The CDR3 nucleotides read TGTGCCAGCAGCTTAGAGACAGGGGTTAACTATGGCTACACCTTC.

The CDR3 bases are TGTGCCAGCCGTCCGGGAGGAGCGGCGCTACGCACCTACAATGAGCAGTTCTTC. It translates to CASRPGGAALRTYNEQFF. The chain links TRBV28 to TRBJ2-1; 7 bases are a match to TRBD2. With 8 bases clipped from V and 2 bases from J, the junction kept 18 bases outside the gene matches. This CDR3 spans 18 amino acids. CDR1 and CDR2 (germline): MDHEN, SYDVKM.